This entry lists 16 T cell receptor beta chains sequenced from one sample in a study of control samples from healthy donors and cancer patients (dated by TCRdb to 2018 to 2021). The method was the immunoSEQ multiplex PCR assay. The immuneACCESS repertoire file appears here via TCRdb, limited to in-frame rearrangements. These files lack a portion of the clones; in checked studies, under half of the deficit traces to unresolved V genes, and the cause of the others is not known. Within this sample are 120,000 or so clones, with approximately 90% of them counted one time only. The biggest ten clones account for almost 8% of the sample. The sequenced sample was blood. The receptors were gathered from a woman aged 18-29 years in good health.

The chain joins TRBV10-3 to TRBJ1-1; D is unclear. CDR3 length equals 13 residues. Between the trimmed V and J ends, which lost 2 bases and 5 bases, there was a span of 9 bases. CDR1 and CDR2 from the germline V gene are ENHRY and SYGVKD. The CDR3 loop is CAISEKRDTEAFF. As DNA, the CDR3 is TGTGCCATCAGTGAGAAGAGGGATACTGAAGCTTTCTTT.

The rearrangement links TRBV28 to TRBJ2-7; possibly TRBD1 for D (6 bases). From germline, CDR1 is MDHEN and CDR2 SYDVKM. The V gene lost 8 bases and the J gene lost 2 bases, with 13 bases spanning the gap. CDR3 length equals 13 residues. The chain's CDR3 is CASEETGAYEQYF. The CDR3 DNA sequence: TGTGCCAGCGAGGAGACAGGTGCCTACGAGCAGTACTTC.

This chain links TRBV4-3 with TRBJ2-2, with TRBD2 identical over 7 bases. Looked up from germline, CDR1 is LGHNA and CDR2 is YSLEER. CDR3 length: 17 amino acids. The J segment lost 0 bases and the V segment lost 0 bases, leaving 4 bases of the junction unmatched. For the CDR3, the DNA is TGCGCCAGCAGCCAAGATCCTAGCGGAGCGAACACCGGGGAGCTGTTTTTT. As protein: CASSQDPSGANTGELFF.

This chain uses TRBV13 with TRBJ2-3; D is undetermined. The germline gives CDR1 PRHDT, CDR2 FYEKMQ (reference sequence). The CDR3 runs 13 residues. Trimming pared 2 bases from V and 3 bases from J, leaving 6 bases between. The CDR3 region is CASSLPFTDTQYF. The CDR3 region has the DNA TGTGCCAGCAGCTTACCCTTTACAGATACGCAGTATTTT.

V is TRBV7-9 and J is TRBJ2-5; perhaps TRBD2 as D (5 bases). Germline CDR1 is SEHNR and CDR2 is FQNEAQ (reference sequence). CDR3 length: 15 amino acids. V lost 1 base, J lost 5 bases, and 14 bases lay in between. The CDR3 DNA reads TGTGCCAGCAGCTTAGAACCGGGTCGAGGGGAGACCCAGTACTTC. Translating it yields CASSLEPGRGETQYF.

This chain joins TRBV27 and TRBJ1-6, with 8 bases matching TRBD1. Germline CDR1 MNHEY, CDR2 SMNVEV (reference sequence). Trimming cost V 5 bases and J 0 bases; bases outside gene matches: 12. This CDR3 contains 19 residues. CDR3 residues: CASSQDRVLFGSYNSPLHF. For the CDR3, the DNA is TGTGCCAGCAGTCAGGACAGGGTGTTGTTCGGCTCCTATAATTCACCCCTCCACTTT.

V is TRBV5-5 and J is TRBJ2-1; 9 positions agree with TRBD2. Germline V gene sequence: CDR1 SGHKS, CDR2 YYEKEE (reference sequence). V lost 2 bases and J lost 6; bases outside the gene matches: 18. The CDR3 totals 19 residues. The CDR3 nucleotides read TGTGCCAGCAGCTTAGGGCTAGCGGGGACCGCCCTCCGGGTCAATGAGCAGTTCTTC. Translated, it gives CASSLGLAGTALRVNEQFF.

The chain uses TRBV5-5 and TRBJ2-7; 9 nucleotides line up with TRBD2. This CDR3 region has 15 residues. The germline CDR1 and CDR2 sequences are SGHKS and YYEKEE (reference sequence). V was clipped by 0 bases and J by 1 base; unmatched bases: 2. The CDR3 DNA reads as TGTGCCAGCAGCTTGGGACTAGCGGCGTCCTACGAGCAGTACTTC. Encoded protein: CASSLGLAASYEQYF. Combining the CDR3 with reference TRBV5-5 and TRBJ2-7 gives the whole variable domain DAGVTQSPTHLIKTRGQQVTLRCSPISGHKSVSWYQQVLGQGPQFIFQYYEKEERGRGNFPDRFSARQFPNYSSELNVNALLLGDSALYLCASSLGLAASYEQYFGPGTRLTVT.

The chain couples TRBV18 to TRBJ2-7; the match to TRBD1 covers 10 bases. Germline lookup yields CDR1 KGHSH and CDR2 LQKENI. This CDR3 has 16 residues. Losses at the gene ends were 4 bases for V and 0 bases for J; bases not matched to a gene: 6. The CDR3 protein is CASSRGGTGASYEQYF. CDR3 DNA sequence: TGTGCCAGCTCACGAGGCGGGACAGGGGCCTCCTACGAGCAGTACTTC.

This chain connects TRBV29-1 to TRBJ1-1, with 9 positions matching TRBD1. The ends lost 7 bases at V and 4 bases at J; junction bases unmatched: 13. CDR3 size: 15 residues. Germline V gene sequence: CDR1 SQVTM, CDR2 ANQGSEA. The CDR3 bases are TGCAGCGCAGAGGGGACAGGGATTTATAGCACTGAAGCTTTCTTT. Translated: CSAEGTGIYSTEAFF.

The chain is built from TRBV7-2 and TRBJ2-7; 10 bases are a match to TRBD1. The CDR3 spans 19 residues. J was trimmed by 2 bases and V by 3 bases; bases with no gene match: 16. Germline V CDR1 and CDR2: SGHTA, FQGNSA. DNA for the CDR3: TGTGCCAGCAGCTTGACCTCCGACAGGGGGCGGTGGGCCCCCTACGAGCAGTACTTC. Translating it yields CASSLTSDRGRWAPYEQYF.

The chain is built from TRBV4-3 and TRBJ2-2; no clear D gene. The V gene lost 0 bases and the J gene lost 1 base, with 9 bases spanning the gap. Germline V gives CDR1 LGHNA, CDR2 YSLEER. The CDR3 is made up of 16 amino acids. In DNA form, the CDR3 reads TGCGCCAGCAGCCAAGAAACCTTCCTGAACACCGGGGAGCTGTTTTTT. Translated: CASSQETFLNTGELFF.

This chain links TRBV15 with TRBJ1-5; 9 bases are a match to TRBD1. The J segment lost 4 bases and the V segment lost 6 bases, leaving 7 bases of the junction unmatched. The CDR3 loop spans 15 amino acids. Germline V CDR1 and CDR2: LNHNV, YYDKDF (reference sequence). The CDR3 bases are TGTGCCACCAGAGAGGACAGGGGAGCTAATCAGCCCCAGCATTTT. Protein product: CATREDRGANQPQHF.

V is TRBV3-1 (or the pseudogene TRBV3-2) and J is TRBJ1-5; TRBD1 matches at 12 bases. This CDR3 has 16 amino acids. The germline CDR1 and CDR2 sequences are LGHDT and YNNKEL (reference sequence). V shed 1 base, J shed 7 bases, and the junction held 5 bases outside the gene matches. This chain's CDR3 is CASSQGMGQGAQPQHF. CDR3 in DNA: TGTGCCAGCAGCCAAGGAATGGGACAGGGGGCCCAGCCCCAGCATTTT.

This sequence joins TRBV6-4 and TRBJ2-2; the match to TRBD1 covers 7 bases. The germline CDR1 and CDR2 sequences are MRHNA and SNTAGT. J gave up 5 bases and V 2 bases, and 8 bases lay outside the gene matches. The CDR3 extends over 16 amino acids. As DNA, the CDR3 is TGTGCCAGCAGTGACGGCCGGGTCAGGGGGACCGGGGAGCTGTTTTTT. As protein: CASSDGRVRGTGELFF.

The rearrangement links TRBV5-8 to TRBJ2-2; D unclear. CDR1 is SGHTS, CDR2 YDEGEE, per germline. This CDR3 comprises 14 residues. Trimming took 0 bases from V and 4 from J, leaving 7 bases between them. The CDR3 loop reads CASSLEGITGELFF. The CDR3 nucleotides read TGTGCCAGCAGCTTGGAAGGGATCACCGGGGAGCTGTTTTTT.